This T cell receptor (beta chain) was documented in a study of shared clonotypes between healthy human individuals. Trimming removed 5 bases at V and 7 bases at J, with 23 bases between. The germline V gene encodes CDR1 SGHAT and CDR2 FQNNGV. CDR3 length: 16 residues. This table comes from immunoSEQ multiplex PCR, and its TCRdb copy is limited to in-frame clones, with some not included. The sample has around 500,000 clones; 70% to 80% are singletons. The sample consisted of PBMCs. The TCR originated in a woman aged 40 to 49 in good health. Some clones in this sample may be carry-over from other donors' samples. The chain links TRBV11-2 to TRBJ1-1; D gene uncertain. The CDR3 bases are TGTGCCAGCAGCCATACCGGGCGTGGGCTATGGGGTGAAGCTTTCTTT. Its protein is CASSHTGRGLWGEAFF.